The rows below give T cell receptor beta chains drawn from one sample of a study of blood T cell repertoires in COVID-19. Sequencing was performed with immunoSEQ multiplex PCR; in TCRdb, only in-frame clones are kept and a portion is missing. The sample records approximately 97,000 clones, about four fifths being singletons. Sequences were obtained from peripheral blood. The receptor set was obtained from a man aged 40-49 years with active or convalescent COVID-19. Each CDR3 is given with its conserved first and last residue. A D gene is named only where the DNA matches it firmly. Some rows have no size entry. The others give once, few or many, or a class for an expanded clone.

TRBV29-1,-,-,TRBJ1-2,CSVRAGGRGNYGYTF,TGCAGCGTTCGGGCGGGGGGGCGAGGTAACTATGGCTACACCTTC
TRBV6-5,-,-,TRBJ1-1,CASSTQFNTEAFF,TGTGCCAGCAGTACACAGTTTAACACTGAAGCTTTCTTT
TRBV18,-,-,TRBJ2-7,CASSPRALGPGSSYEQYF,TGTGCCAGCTCACCTCGAGCCCTTGGGCCGGGGAGCTCCTACGAGCAGTACTTC
TRBV11-2,-,-,TRBJ1-6,CASSSAMGGFNSPLHF,TGTGCCAGCAGCTCGGCCATGGGGGGATTTAATTCACCCCTCCACTTT
TRBV2,-,-,TRBJ1-2,CASRDLDSTPSYGYTF,TGTGCCAGCAGGGATCTTGACTCGACTCCTTCCTATGGCTACACCTTC
TRBV3-1/TRBV3-2,-,-,TRBJ1-3,CASSQATVSGNTIYF,TGTGCCAGCAGCCAAGCGACAGTCTCTGGAAACACCATATATTTT
TRBV6-5,-,TRBD1,TRBJ1-2,CASSSPGQGDGYTF,TGTGCCAGCAGTTCCCCGGGACAGGGCGATGGCTACACCTTC
TRBV5-6,-,-,TRBJ2-6,CASSLIPGQYSGANVLTF,TGTGCCAGCAGCTTGATTCCAGGGCAGTACTCTGGGGCCAACGTCCTGACTTTC
TRBV6-1,-,-,TRBJ1-2,CASSESGPTNYGYTF,TGTGCCAGCAGTGAATCTGGCCCGACTAACTATGGCTACACCTTC
TRBV10-3,-,TRBD1,TRBJ1-2,CAIYPGQGLLGYTF,TGTGCCATTTACCCGGGACAGGGTCTCCTCGGCTACACCTTC
TRBV30,-,-,TRBJ1-4,CAWSEGVGEKLFF,TGTGCCTGGAGTGAGGGAGTGGGTGAAAAACTGTTTTTT
TRBV12-3/TRBV12-4,-,-,TRBJ1-1,CASSFGERTEAFF,TGTGCCAGCAGTTTTGGGGAGCGCACTGAAGCTTTCTTT
TRBV7-5,-,-,TRBJ1-3,CVRSRRGVQGAGNTIYF,TGTGTCAGAAGCCGCCGGGGAGTACAGGGGGCTGGAAACACCATATATTTT
TRBV5-6,-,-,TRBJ1-5,CASSANTGSNQPQHF,TGTGCCAGCAGTGCTAACACGGGTAGCAATCAGCCCCAGCATTTT
TRBV11-2,-,-,TRBJ1-5,CASSLDGPVGQPQHF,TGTGCCAGCAGCTTAGATGGGCCGGTTGGTCAGCCCCAGCATTTT
TRBV7-8,-,TRBD1,TRBJ1-2,CASSFQTGAGGYTF,TGTGCCAGCAGCTTCCAAACAGGGGCGGGAGGCTACACCTTC
TRBV6-5,-,-,TRBJ1-5,CASKRDQPQHF,TGTGCCAGCAAACGGGATCAGCCCCAGCATTTT
TRBV5-1,-,TRBD1,TRBJ2-2,CASSLRTGATGELFF,TGCGCCAGCAGCTTAAGGACAGGGGCCACCGGGGAGCTGTTTTTT
TRBV7-2,-,TRBD1,TRBJ1-5,CASSLGQGANQPQHF,TGTGCCAGCAGCTTAGGGCAGGGGGCCAATCAGCCCCAGCATTTT
TRBV6-5,-,-,TRBJ2-4,CASRSQKNIQYF,TGTGCCAGCAGGTCACAGAAAAACATTCAGTACTTC
TRBV5-6,few,-,TRBJ1-5,CASSLGGLSNQPQHF,TGTGCCAGCAGCTTGGGGGGACTTAGCAATCAGCCCCAGCATTTT
TRBV29-1,-,-,TRBJ1-1,CSVEEAGRPEAFF,TGCAGCGTTGAAGAAGCGGGCAGACCTGAAGCTTTCTTT
TRBV7-2,few,TRBD1,TRBJ2-3,CASSPWGQTDTQYF,TGTGCCAGCAGCCCGTGGGGACAGACAGATACGCAGTATTTT
TRBV18,-,-,TRBJ2-5,CASSPTQSVETQYF,TGTGCCAGCTCACCAACACAAAGCGTAGAGACCCAGTACTTC